The clone carrying this T cell receptor beta chain was seen at least ten times. Its target is not known. For TCR, cDNA came from 5'RACE template switching, which added a universal primer site and UMIs. TCRdb recomputed calls from the 5' RACE reads with MiXCR, one row per CDR3 protein. The sample lists about 160,000 distinct CDR3 sequences, 5.5% to 7.5% occurring once. Germline lookup yields CDR1 SNHLY and CDR2 FYNNEI. The CDR3 runs 14 residues. Trimming shortened V by 6 bases and J by 0 bases, and 12 bases separated the two germline ends. These data belong to a study of T cells after yellow fever vaccination. The study, taken as a whole, reports: Weaker, the secondary response had a peak occurring faster, on day 5 versus 15.

The clonotype originates from a young man who received the YFV17D yellow fever vaccine. J is TRBJ2-7 and V is TRBV2; tentative D call: TRBD2 (6 bases). Sequences were derived from CD4+ T cells sorted from PBMCs, sampled less than 6 days after the first yellow fever vaccination. The CDR3: CASRVTGSSYEQYF. The CDR3 DNA is TGTGCCAGCAGAGTGACCGGGAGCTCCTACGAGCAGTACTTC.